A single TCR beta chain is shown here with its context. The antigen is undetermined. V lost 5 bases and J lost 5, with 10 bases in between. The CDR3 has 13 amino acids. Germline loops: CDR1 LNHDA, CDR2 SQIVND (reference sequence). These data come from a study of T cell responses to AZD1222 COVID-19 vaccine. Findings of the study overall: Just a handful of people given AZD1222 tested seropositive at baseline. Donors were chiefly white British, with a greater number of females, and clonal diversity was perhaps underestimated.

Method: immunoSEQ multiplex PCR; TCRdb's copy keeps in-frame clones and lacks some. This table has about 100,000 clones, 88% appearing once. The receptor's source is an adult in good health. The source material was peripheral blood, sampled on day 0 of AZD1222 vaccination. The rearrangement uses TRBV19 and TRBJ1-5, with D perhaps matching TRBD1 (5 bases). The CDR3 DNA sequence: TGTGCCAGTAGTCCCGCGGGGGATCAGCCCCAGCATTTT. As protein: CASSPAGDQPQHF.